Listed here are 30 T cell receptor beta chains from one sample, sequenced in a study of T-cell reconstitution after alpha-beta-depleted transplantation in children. Molecular barcoding with unique molecular identifiers was used for the TCRbeta library. Using its own MiXCR run on the PCR reads, TCRdb lists one record per CDR3 protein. The repertoire consists of about 500,000 distinct CDR3 sequences, with 11% occurring once and the leading ten covering 13% to 15%. The sequences come from PBMCs, mostly from graft donor cells, collected 180 days after TCRalphabeta/CD19-depleted stem cell transplant. The receptors come from a female patient aged 2 to 10 who had a stem cell transplant for aplastic anemia, so the T cells may come from the graft donor.

This clonotype turned up a few times. This sequence joins TRBV6-2 or TRBV6-3 and TRBJ2-1; 12 bases map to TRBD2. Per the germline V gene, CDR1 is MNHEY and CDR2 is SVGEGT. V was pared by 5 bases and J by 7 bases, with 9 bases of the junction left unmatched. CDR3 size: 16 residues. Here the CDR3 reads CASSHATSGSRNEQFF. The CDR3 nucleotides read TGTGCCAGCAGTCACGCGACTAGCGGGAGTCGGAATGAGCAGTTCTTC.

This clonotype was counted between two and nine times. The chain has TRBV9 and TRBJ2-6; no definite D call. Germline CDR1 and CDR2: SGDLS and YYNGEE. V lost 4 bases, J lost 0 bases, and 14 bases lay in between. The CDR3 sequence is 17 residues long. In DNA, the CDR3 is TGTGCCAGCAGCCTCGGGCCGGCCAGCTCTGGGGCCAACGTCCTGACTTTC. Translation gives CASSLGPASSGANVLTF.

This clonotype was seen repeatedly, ten times or more. V usage is TRBV24-1 and J usage is TRBJ2-4; D is unclear. Germline V gene data show CDR1 as KGHDR and CDR2 as SFDVKD. The CDR3 is 20 amino acids. Trimming removed 0 bases from V and 0 bases from J, with 20 bases in between. The DNA of the CDR3 is TGTGCCACCAGTGATTTGAACGAGCGTCTATTCGAACTAGCCAAAAACATTCAGTACTTC. Protein sequence: CATSDLNERLFELAKNIQYF.

V usage is TRBV7-9 and J usage is TRBJ2-3; D might be TRBD1 (5 bases). The CDR3 runs to 16 residues. V lost 6 bases and J lost 5, with 21 bases in between. CDR1 and CDR2 from the germline V gene are SEHNR and FQNEAQ (reference sequence). Here the CDR3 DNA reads TGTGCCAGCAGTTTTGATATAGGGGCCCAGGGAGATACGCAGTATTTT. The encoded protein is CASSFDIGAQGDTQYF.

The chain couples TRBV15 to TRBJ2-3; TRBD1 matches at 7 bases. The ends lost 3 bases at V and 4 bases at J; junction bases unmatched: 7. Looked up from germline, CDR1 is LNHNV and CDR2 is YYDKDF (reference sequence). The CDR3 loop spans 15 amino acids. The CDR3 protein is CATSRQRQGADTQYF. In DNA, the CDR3 is TGTGCCACCAGCAGGCAGAGACAGGGAGCAGATACGCAGTATTTT.

This clonotype has a count of ten or more. The chain combines TRBV6-5 with TRBJ2-7; 8 nucleotides agree with TRBD2. The CDR3 loop spans 15 amino acids. V lost 2 bases to trimming and J lost 1 base; unmatched junction nucleotides: 4. The germline V gene has CDR1 MNHEY and CDR2 SVGAGI. The CDR3 is CASSYGSGNSYEQYF. CDR3 DNA: TGTGCCAGCAGTTACGGTAGCGGGAATTCCTACGAGCAGTACTTC.

The chain joins TRBV21-1 to TRBJ1-6; TRBD1 reflects the table's D call only, with no check against the DNA. TRBV21-1 counts as a pseudogene. This CDR3 contains 16 residues. CDR3 coding DNA: TGTGCCAGCAGCAAAGAAAAGACAGGGCGAAATTCACCCCTCCACTTT. Its protein product is CASSKEKTGRNSPLHF.

The J gene is TRBJ2-7, the V gene TRBV27, with 7 bases identical to TRBD1. Germline-derived CDR1 and CDR2 are MNHEY and SMNVEV (reference sequence). The J segment lost 6 bases and the V segment lost 8 bases, leaving 16 bases of the junction unmatched. The CDR3 runs to 15 residues. CDR3 in amino acids: CASSETGTAPSEQYF. The DNA of the CDR3 is TGTGCCAGCTCGGAAACCGGGACAGCTCCTTCCGAGCAGTACTTC.

At least ten counts were recorded for this clonotype. The V and J genes are TRBV5-1 and TRBJ2-7, with D possibly TRBD1 on 7 matching bases. The length of the CDR3 is 16 residues. CDR1 is SGHRS, CDR2 YFSETQ, per germline. With 4 bases removed from V and 3 bases from J, the gap between germline ends came to 20 bases. The CDR3 loop is CASSPGGRDTYYEQYF. For the CDR3, the DNA is TGCGCCAGCAGCCCAGGGGGGCGGGACACCTACTACGAGCAGTACTTC. Using reference TRBV5-1 and TRBJ2-7 for the parts outside the CDR3, the full variable domain is KAGVTQTPRYLIKTRGQQVTLSCSPISGHRSVSWYQQTPGQGLQFLFEYFSETQRNKGNFPGRFSGRQFSNSRSEMNVSTLELGDSALYLCASSPGGRDTYYEQYFGPGTRLTVT.

At least ten counts were recorded for this clonotype. The V call is TRBV12-3 or TRBV12-4, the J call TRBJ1-5, with 10 bases lining up with TRBD1. The V gene end was trimmed by 5 bases and the J gene end by 6 bases; junction bases not matched to a gene: 4. CDR3 length: 14 residues. This CDR3 reads CASSLTGGGQPQHF. For the CDR3, the DNA is TGTGCCAGCAGTCTGACAGGGGGCGGTCAGCCCCAGCATTTT.

This clonotype has a handful of counts. The chain has TRBV12-3 or TRBV12-4 and TRBJ2-4, with 8 bases aligning to TRBD2. The CDR3 contains 21 residues. J was trimmed by 0 bases and V by 2 bases; bases with no gene match: 18. The chain's CDR3 is CASSLIGTGGGRPLAKNIQYF. In nucleotides, the CDR3 is TGTGCCAGCAGTTTAATCGGGACGGGGGGCGGGAGGCCTCTAGCCAAAAACATTCAGTACTTC.

This clonotype was detected only a few times. The J gene is TRBJ2-1, the V gene TRBV7-3; 7 bases map to TRBD2. CDR1 is SGHTA and CDR2 is FQGTGA in the germline V gene. There are 13 residues in the CDR3. Losses at the gene ends were 4 bases for V and 7 bases for J; bases not matched to a gene: 4. The CDR3 nucleotides read TGTGCCAGCAGCTCGGGACTACCTAATGAGCAGTTCTTC. Translated: CASSSGLPNEQFF. The whole variable domain, remainder taken from reference TRBV7-3 and TRBJ2-1, is GAGVSQTPSNKVTEKGKYVELRCDPISGHTALYWYRQSLGQGPEFLIYFQGTGAADDSGLPNDRFFAVRPEGSVSTLKIQRTERGDSAVYLCASSSGLPNEQFFGPGTRLTVL.

The chain combines TRBV10-3 with TRBJ2-1; 7 nucleotides agree with TRBD2. The ends lost 0 bases at V and 4 bases at J; junction bases unmatched: 6. Per the germline V gene, CDR1 is ENHRY and CDR2 is SYGVKD. The CDR3 has 16 residues. The CDR3 sequence: CAISESTSSPYNEQFF. DNA for the CDR3: TGTGCCATCAGTGAGTCGACTAGCAGCCCTTACAATGAGCAGTTCTTC.

In this sample, this clonotype turned up a few times. The rearrangement uses TRBV7-2 and TRBJ1-1, with D unclear. V was cut by 1 base and J by 4 bases, with 13 bases left in between. Looked up from germline, CDR1 is SGHTA and CDR2 is FQGNSA. The CDR3 length is 15 residues. CDR3 in DNA: TGTGCCAGCAGCTTAGAGTATCTCGGGCGCACTGAAGCTTTCTTT. Translating it yields CASSLEYLGRTEAFF.

This chain uses TRBV7-9 with TRBJ2-1, with TRBD2 identical over 9 bases. V shed 3 bases and J 5 bases; nucleotides not matched to a gene: 2. This CDR3 is built from 14 residues. CDR1 SEHNR and CDR2 FQNEAQ come from the germline V gene (reference sequence). CDR3 sequence: CASSFRGRDNEQFF. CDR3 DNA sequence: TGTGCCAGCAGCTTTCGCGGGAGGGACAATGAGCAGTTCTTC.

This rearrangement joins TRBV7-2 to TRBJ2-5; the D gene is possibly TRBD1 (6 bases). The CDR3 contains 13 residues. From germline, CDR1 is SGHTA and CDR2 FQGNSA. V dropped 5 bases and J dropped 5 bases, with 12 bases sitting between them. CDR3 in DNA: TGTGCCAGCAGCAGTATGGGGGCCGAGACCCAGTACTTC. Its protein is CASSSMGAETQYF.

The chain is built from TRBV5-1 and TRBJ2-6; TRBD1 is a possible D gene (5 bases). V was shortened by 0 bases and J by 2 bases, with 9 bases between the two germline ends. Germline V CDR1 and CDR2: SGHRS, YFSETQ. This CDR3 spans 16 amino acids. The DNA of the CDR3 is TGCGCCAGCAGCTTGGACAGGCTTACTGGGGCCAACGTCCTGACTTTC. It codes for CASSLDRLTGANVLTF.

The chain has TRBV11-2 and TRBJ2-3; 10 positions agree with TRBD2. This CDR3 spans 19 amino acids. Germline V CDR1 and CDR2: SGHAT, FQNNGV. Trimming cost V 1 base and J 3 bases; bases outside gene matches: 13. CDR3 protein: CASSLGLLASGRGTDTQYF. The CDR3 region has the DNA TGTGCCAGCAGCTTAGGACTGCTGGCTAGCGGGAGAGGAACAGATACGCAGTATTTT.

This chain links TRBV5-1 with TRBJ1-1; possible D gene TRBD1, 5 bases. This CDR3 contains 16 residues. CDR1 and CDR2 from the germline V gene are SGHRS and YFSETQ. The germline V and J ends were trimmed by 0 bases and 6 bases, with 18 bases remaining between them. The CDR3: CASSLGGHLRPPEAFF. The DNA for the CDR3 is TGCGCCAGCAGCTTGGGGGGCCACCTTCGTCCGCCTGAAGCTTTCTTT.

Only a few counts were recorded for this clonotype. J is TRBJ2-3 and V is TRBV12-3 or TRBV12-4; 9 positions match TRBD2. Trimming cost V 2 bases and J 4 bases; bases outside gene matches: 4. The CDR3 extends over 15 amino acids. The CDR3 nucleotides are TGTGCCAGCAGTTTACGACTAGCGGTGGCAGATACGCAGTATTTT. It yields the protein CASSLRLAVADTQYF.

This clonotype was picked up a small number of times. The CDR3 region is CAISGLGNVEQFF. The CDR3 nucleotides are TGTGCCATCAGTGGTTTAGGGAACGTAGAGCAGTTCTTC. The chain joins TRBV10-3 to TRBJ2-1; D is unresolved. Germline V gives CDR1 ENHRY, CDR2 SYGVKD. Trimming left V 4 bases short and J 10 bases short, with 14 bases between. This CDR3 is built from 13 residues.

V is TRBV5-5 and J is TRBJ1-2; D remains ambiguous. Germline V lookup: CDR1 SGHKS, CDR2 YYEKEE (reference sequence). Trimming stripped 0 bases from V and 4 bases from J, with 10 bases between. The CDR3 runs 14 residues. CDR3 sequence reads: CASSLEAQSYGYTF. The CDR3 region has the DNA TGTGCCAGCAGCTTGGAGGCGCAGAGCTATGGCTACACCTTC.

In its sample, this clonotype was seen a few times. The chain carries TRBV7-2 and TRBJ2-1; D ambiguous. Trimming stripped 2 bases from V and 8 bases from J, with 7 bases between. The CDR3 is 12 residues long. Germline values: CDR1 SGHTA, CDR2 FQGNSA. CDR3 DNA sequence: TGTGCCAGCAGCTTATTGGGCCATGAGCAGTTCTTC. Residues: CASSLLGHEQFF.

In this sample, this clonotype turned up many times. This rearrangement joins TRBV10-3 to TRBJ2-7; maybe TRBD2 (7 bases). Trimming stripped 4 bases from V and 4 bases from J, with 14 bases between. CDR3 size: 14 residues. The germline V gene encodes CDR1 ENHRY and CDR2 SYGVKD. The DNA of the CDR3 is TGTGCCATCAGTGGGGGGGGCCCCGTTTACGAGCAGTACGTC. It translates to CAISGGGPVYEQYV.

This clonotype was seen repeatedly, ten times or more. The chain recombines TRBV6-1 with TRBJ2-3, with D unresolved. The V gene's germline CDR1 is MNHNS and CDR2 SASEGT. The CDR3 contains 14 residues. The V end lost 7 bases, the J end lost 4 bases, and 15 bases lay between the germline ends. The CDR3: CASKSLLTADTQYF. The CDR3 region has the DNA TGTGCCAGCAAGTCCCTCTTAACAGCAGATACGCAGTATTTT.

The chain employs TRBV2 and TRBJ2-4; TRBD1 matches 9 bases. CDR1 and CDR2 from the germline V gene are SNHLY and FYNNEI. The CDR3 has 17 residues. Trimming took 4 bases from V and 0 from J; bases not matched to a gene: 7. The CDR3 is CASSGSDRGLAKNIQYF. The CDR3 nucleotides read TGTGCCAGCAGTGGGAGCGACAGGGGGTTAGCCAAAAACATTCAGTACTTC. Complete variable domain (other parts from reference TRBV2 and TRBJ2-4): EPEVTQTPSHQVTQMGQEVILRCVPISNHLYFYWYRQILGQKVEFLVSFYNNEISEKSEIFDDQFSVERPDGSNFTLKIRSTKLEDSAMYFCASSGSDRGLAKNIQYFGAGTRLSVL.

Only one count was recorded for this clonotype. This chain links TRBV18 with TRBJ2-1, with 8 bases fitting TRBD2. This CDR3 contains 15 residues. The J segment lost 3 bases and the V segment lost 3 bases, leaving 4 bases of the junction unmatched. Germline V lookup: CDR1 KGHSH, CDR2 LQKENI. This CDR3 is CASSPAAGGYNEQFF. CDR3 nucleotides: TGTGCCAGCTCACCGGCGGCGGGAGGCTACAATGAGCAGTTCTTC.

V gene TRBV19 combines with J gene TRBJ1-4; unclear D gene. The CDR3 has 14 residues. Trimming shortened V by 3 bases and J by 10 bases, and 15 bases separated the two germline ends. Per germline, CDR1 LNHDA and CDR2 SQIVND (reference sequence). CDR3 DNA: TGTGCCAGTAGTATGGGCTCCGCCGGGCGAAAACTGTTTTTT. This codes for CASSMGSAGRKLFF.

The rearrangement joins TRBV2 to TRBJ2-5, with D possibly matching TRBD2 (5 bases). Germline CDR1 SNHLY, CDR2 FYNNEI. V lost 6 bases, J lost 5 bases, and 16 bases lay in between. The CDR3 length is 14 residues. The CDR3 DNA reads TGTGCCAGCAGGTTTTCCGGGGTTGCGGAGACCCAGTACTTC. Its translation: CASRFSGVAETQYF.

The chain is built from TRBV7-9 and TRBJ2-1; 7 nucleotides agree with TRBD2. The CDR3 covers 15 residues. Losses at the gene ends were 5 bases for V and 7 bases for J; bases not matched to a gene: 11. Germline-derived CDR1 and CDR2 are SEHNR and FQNEAQ (reference sequence). The CDR3 sequence is CASSPLAVRGNEQFF. The DNA for the CDR3 is TGTGCCAGCAGCCCGCTAGCGGTCCGGGGGAATGAGCAGTTCTTC.